This entry features one T cell receptor (beta chain) sequence. Per the original data handling: Counts of nucleated cells, estimated from reference gene primer amplification, were obtained. Sequencing was performed with immunoSEQ multiplex PCR; in TCRdb, only in-frame clones are kept and a portion is missing. D and trimming were read from the DNA, whereas the V and J calls and clone size are those reported in that table. This table holds almost 250,000 clones, approximately 90% found once. This CDR3 has 13 amino acids. V dropped 8 bases and J dropped 6; count of bases not matched to a gene: 7. Participants' reported clinical history set cohort assignment. Cohort 3 donors counted as recovered after two negative PCRs, clearance, or resolved symptoms. The data belong to a study of blood T cell repertoires in COVID-19. Study-wide context: Researchers got acute and convalescent COVID-19 samples from the United States, Italy and Spain.

The chain is built from TRBV12-3 or TRBV12-4 and TRBJ2-1; 7 nucleotides match TRBD2. Sequenced material: PBMCs or T cells enriched from blood (not recorded which). The sequence was obtained from a woman in her thirties who had recovered from COVID-19. The CDR3 is CASCISGGNEQFF. The CDR3 DNA reads as TGTGCCAGCTGCATATCGGGGGGCAATGAGCAGTTCTTC.